This passage covers 15 T cell receptor beta chains from one sample sequenced in a study of response to subunit inactivated influenza vaccine. From the RT-PCR reads, TCRdb called clonotypes with MiXCR, one entry per CDR3 protein. This sample has hundreds of thousands of distinct CDR3 sequences, with approximately 14% found just once. The sequenced sample was PBMCs from blood, obtained 12 days after vaccination. These TCRs come from a man aged 50 or older who received an inactivated influenza vaccine.

This clonotype was picked up a small number of times. The chain uses TRBV28 and TRBJ1-4, with 9 bases that match TRBD1. The V segment lost 5 bases and the J segment 6 bases; nucleotides outside the gene matches: 10. Germline V lookup: CDR1 MDHEN, CDR2 SYDVKM. The length of the CDR3 is 16 residues. The DNA of the CDR3 is TGTGCCAGCAGTAGCTTTCAGTGGACAGGGGATGAAAAACTGTTTTTT. Amino acid sequence: CASSSFQWTGDEKLFF.

J is TRBJ2-7 and V is TRBV10-3; 9 bases are shared with TRBD2. J lost 0 bases, V lost 10 bases, and 4 bases had no gene match. Per germline, CDR1 ENHRY and CDR2 SYGVKD. The CDR3 spans 13 residues. CDR3 nucleotides: TGTGCCACTGCTAGCGGGAACTCCTACGAGCAGTACTTC. It is translated as CATASGNSYEQYF.

This clonotype was picked up a small number of times. The rearrangement joins TRBV20-1 to TRBJ1-6; 9 nucleotides line up with TRBD1. CDR1 DFQATT and CDR2 SNEGSKA come from the germline V gene (reference sequence). The CDR3 is made up of 16 amino acids. J gave up 5 bases and V 1 base, and 6 bases lay outside the gene matches. CDR3 in DNA: TGCAGTGCTAGAGGGAACAGGGGGCAGAATAATTCACCCCTCCACTTT. It yields the protein CSARGNRGQNNSPLHF.

This chain links TRBV5-1 with TRBJ1-3; TRBD1 matches 8 bases. Germline CDR1 SGHRS, CDR2 YFSETQ. The length of the CDR3 is 15 residues. With V trimmed by 4 bases and J by 6 bases, 9 bases remained unmatched. CDR3 protein: CASSPQGQAANTIYF. For the CDR3, the DNA is TGCGCCAGCAGCCCTCAGGGACAGGCGGCAAACACCATATATTTT. The complete variable domain, with remaining parts taken from reference TRBV5-1 and TRBJ1-3, reads KAGVTQTPRYLIKTRGQQVTLSCSPISGHRSVSWYQQTPGQGLQFLFEYFSETQRNKGNFPGRFSGRQFSNSRSEMNVSTLELGDSALYLCASSPQGQAANTIYFGEGSWLTVV.

The V call is TRBV6-5, the J call TRBJ1-2, with D unclear. V was shortened by 2 bases and J by 0 bases, with 10 bases between the two germline ends. The CDR3 sequence is 15 residues long. Per germline, CDR1 MNHEY and CDR2 SVGAGI. As DNA, the CDR3 is TGTGCCAGCAGTTACGGCCTACTTCCTAACTATGGCTACACCTTC. The encoded protein is CASSYGLLPNYGYTF.

This chain joins TRBV5-1 and TRBJ1-3; the match to TRBD1 covers 9 bases. Germline CDR1 reads SGHRS; CDR2 reads YFSETQ. J gave up 0 bases and V 6 bases, and 1 base lay outside the gene matches. This CDR3 has 14 residues. The CDR3 protein is CASMGQGSGNTIYF. CDR3 bases: TGCGCCAGCATGGGACAGGGCTCTGGAAACACCATATATTTT. Looking up the rest from reference TRBV5-1 and TRBJ1-3 gives the full variable domain: KAGVTQTPRYLIKTRGQQVTLSCSPISGHRSVSWYQQTPGQGLQFLFEYFSETQRNKGNFPGRFSGRQFSNSRSEMNVSTLELGDSALYLCASMGQGSGNTIYFGEGSWLTVV.

This clonotype has at least ten counts. The chain links TRBV12-3 or TRBV12-4 to TRBJ1-5; D not resolved. The CDR3 length is 13 residues. Trimming took off 5 bases at V and 5 bases at J, with 10 bases between the two ends. The CDR3 region has the DNA TGTGCCAGCAGTACCTCCACCCATCAGCCCCAGCATTTT. Protein: CASSTSTHQPQHF.

This clonotype was found many times. The V and J genes are TRBV15 and TRBJ2-2, with 7 bases lining up with TRBD1. V lost 6 bases and J lost 6; bases outside the gene matches: 7. Germline V gene lookup returns CDR1 LNHNV and CDR2 YYDKDF (reference sequence). CDR3 size: 14 residues. CDR3 coding DNA: TGTGCCACCAGTGAGGGGGCAATTGCCGGGGAGCTGTTTTTT. It is translated as CATSEGAIAGELFF. Full variable domain (outside the CDR3, taken from reference TRBV15 and TRBJ2-2): DAMVIQNPRYQVTQFGKPVTLSCSQTLNHNVMYWYQQKSSQAPKLLFHYYDKDFNNEADTPDNFQSRRPNTSFCFLDIRSPGLGDTAMYLCATSEGAIAGELFFGEGSRLTVL.

The sample holds a few counts of this clonotype. V and J are TRBV6-2 or TRBV6-3 and TRBJ2-1; D tentatively fits TRBD1 or TRBD2 (5 bases each). Trimming shortened V by 0 bases and J by 10 bases, and 16 bases separated the two germline ends. The germline V gene has CDR1 MNHEY and CDR2 SVGEGT. The CDR3 consists of 15 residues. As DNA, the CDR3 is TGTGCCAGCAGTTACTCTTCGGGACCGATTTGGGAGCAGTTCTTC. Protein: CASSYSSGPIWEQFF.

CDR3 in amino acids: CASSFQGAGEAFF. CDR3 coding DNA: TGTGCCAGCAGCTTCCAGGGGGCGGGTGAAGCTTTCTTT. The chain couples TRBV9 to TRBJ1-1; the match to TRBD1 covers 8 bases. Germline V gives CDR1 SGDLS, CDR2 YYNGEE. V lost 4 bases, J lost 7 bases, and 6 bases stayed unmatched. This CDR3 is 13 amino acids long.

This chain joins TRBV6-5 and TRBJ2-7; D possibly corresponds to TRBD1 (5 bases). V was clipped by 0 bases and J by 3 bases, with 9 bases between them. The CDR3 extends over 14 amino acids. Germline loops: CDR1 MNHEY, CDR2 SVGAGI. As DNA, the CDR3 is TGTGCCAGCAGTTACTCGCGACAGATCTACGAGCAGTACTTC. Residues: CASSYSRQIYEQYF.

This clonotype was seen at least ten times. The chain combines TRBV5-1 with TRBJ1-1; D not resolved. Germline V gene lookup returns CDR1 SGHRS and CDR2 YFSETQ. The V end was cut by 0 bases, the J end by 1 base, with 7 bases between. CDR3 length: 14 amino acids. The CDR3 is CASSLVSANTEAFF. CDR3 bases: TGCGCCAGCAGCTTGGTATCAGCGAACACTGAAGCTTTCTTT.

The sample holds a few counts of this clonotype. The chain couples TRBV6-5 to TRBJ2-1; weak D call: TRBD2 (5 bases). Trimming took off 4 bases at V and 4 bases at J, with 11 bases between the two ends. Germline V gene lookup returns CDR1 MNHEY and CDR2 SVGAGI. This CDR3 has 14 residues. In nucleotides, the CDR3 is TGTGCCAGCAGTTTGGCTAGCAGATACAATGAGCAGTTCTTC. This translates into CASSLASRYNEQFF.

This clonotype was recorded a few times. The V gene is TRBV5-1, the J gene TRBJ2-1; D is unresolved. This CDR3 is 11 amino acids long. The germline gives CDR1 SGHRS, CDR2 YFSETQ. Trimming cost V 6 bases and J 5 bases, with 6 bases left between them. CDR3 DNA: TGCGCCAGCAATGGCAACAATGAGCAGTTCTTC. It codes for CASNGNNEQFF.

This clonotype has a handful of counts. V is TRBV18 and J is TRBJ2-3; tentative D call: TRBD2 (5 bases). The germline gives CDR1 KGHSH, CDR2 LQKENI. V was shortened by 1 base and J by 0 bases, with 8 bases between the two germline ends. The CDR3 contains 15 residues. The CDR3 DNA reads TGTGCCAGCTCACCACTCAGCGGAAGCACAGATACGCAGTATTTT. Residues: CASSPLSGSTDTQYF.